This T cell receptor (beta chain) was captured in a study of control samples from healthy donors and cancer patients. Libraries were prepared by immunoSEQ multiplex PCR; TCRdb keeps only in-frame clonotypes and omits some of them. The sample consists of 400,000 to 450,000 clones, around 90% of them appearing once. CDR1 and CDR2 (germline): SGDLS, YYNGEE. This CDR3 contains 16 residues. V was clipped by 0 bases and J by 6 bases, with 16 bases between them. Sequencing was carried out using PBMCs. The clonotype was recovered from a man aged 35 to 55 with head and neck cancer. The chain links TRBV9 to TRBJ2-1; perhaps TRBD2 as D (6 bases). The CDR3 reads CASSVGGSGYFNEQFF. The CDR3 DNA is TGTGCCAGCAGCGTAGGAGGTAGCGGTTACTTCAATGAGCAGTTCTTC.